The present T cell receptor (beta chain) was sequenced within a study of radiotherapy plus CTLA-4 blockade in lung cancer. General study points: Peripheral blood showed expansion of tumor-derived TCR clones after radiotherapy and ipilimumab. Early blood T cell clone dynamics reportedly forecast response best, with interferon-beta.

Note on this clone: Antigen: not known.

Sequencing was performed with immunoSEQ multiplex PCR; in TCRdb, only in-frame clones are kept and a portion is missing. The sample lists 62,000 or so clones, about 80% occurring once. Trimming removed 5 bases from V and 5 bases from J, with 22 bases in between. CDR1 and CDR2 (germline): LNHDA, SQIVND (reference sequence). The CDR3 sequence is 17 residues long. This clonotype was obtained from a human donor with non-small cell lung cancer who had a complete response to radiotherapy plus ipilimumab. The sample consisted of peripheral blood, taken from a patient treated with radiotherapy plus ipilimumab. The gene calls are TRBV19 and TRBJ1-5, with a weak D call TRBD1 (6 bases). In nucleotides, the CDR3 is TGTGCCAGTAGTGCCCCGAAGCGTCGCGGGGGGCATCAGCCCCAGCATTTT. Protein: CASSAPKRRGGHQPQHF.